This T cell receptor beta chain was documented in a study of technical replicates of blood from a handful of donors. CDR3 size: 11 residues. Trimming cost V 7 bases and J 14 bases; bases outside gene matches: 8. CDR1 and CDR2 (germline): MDHEN, SYDVKM. TCRdb keeps only in-frame clones here, not all; method: immunoSEQ multiplex PCR. The table shows around 54,000 clones, with approximately 94% occurring only once. Sequencing used T cells isolated from PBMCs. The sequence came from a human donor in good health. The chain couples TRBV28 to TRBJ2-4; TRBD1 matches 7 bases. Here the CDR3 DNA reads TGTGCCAGCACCGAAATGGGGACAGAGTACTTC. Protein product: CASTEMGTEYF.